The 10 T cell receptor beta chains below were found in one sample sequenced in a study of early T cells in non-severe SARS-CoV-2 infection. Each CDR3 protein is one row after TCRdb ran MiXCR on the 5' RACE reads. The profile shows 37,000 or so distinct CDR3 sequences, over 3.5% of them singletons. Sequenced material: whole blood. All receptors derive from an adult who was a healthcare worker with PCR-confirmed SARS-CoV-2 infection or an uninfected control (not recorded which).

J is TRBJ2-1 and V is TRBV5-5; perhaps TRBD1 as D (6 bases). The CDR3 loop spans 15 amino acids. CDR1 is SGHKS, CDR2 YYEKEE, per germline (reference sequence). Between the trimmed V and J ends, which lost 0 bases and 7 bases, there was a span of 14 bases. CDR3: CASSLAPRGENEQFF. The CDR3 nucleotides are TGTGCCAGCAGCTTGGCCCCCAGGGGAGAGAATGAGCAGTTCTTC.

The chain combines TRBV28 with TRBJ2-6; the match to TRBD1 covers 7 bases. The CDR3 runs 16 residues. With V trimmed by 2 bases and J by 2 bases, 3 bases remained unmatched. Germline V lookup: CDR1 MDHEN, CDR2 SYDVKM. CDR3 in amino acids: CASSLRGQAGANVLTF. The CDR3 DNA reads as TGTGCCAGCAGTTTAAGGGGGCAGGCTGGGGCCAACGTCCTGACTTTC.

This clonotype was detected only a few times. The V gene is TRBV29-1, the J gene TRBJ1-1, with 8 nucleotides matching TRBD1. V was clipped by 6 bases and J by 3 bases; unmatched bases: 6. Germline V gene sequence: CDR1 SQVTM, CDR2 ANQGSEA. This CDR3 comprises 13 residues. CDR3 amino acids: CSVGDRTDTEAFF. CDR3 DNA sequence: TGCAGCGTGGGGGACAGGACAGACACTGAAGCTTTCTTT.

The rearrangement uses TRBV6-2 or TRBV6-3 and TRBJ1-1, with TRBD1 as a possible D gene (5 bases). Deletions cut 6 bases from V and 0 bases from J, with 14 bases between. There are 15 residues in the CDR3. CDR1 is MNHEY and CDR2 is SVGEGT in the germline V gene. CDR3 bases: TGTGCCAGCAGACGCCCGGACACCATGAACACTGAAGCTTTCTTT. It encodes CASRRPDTMNTEAFF.

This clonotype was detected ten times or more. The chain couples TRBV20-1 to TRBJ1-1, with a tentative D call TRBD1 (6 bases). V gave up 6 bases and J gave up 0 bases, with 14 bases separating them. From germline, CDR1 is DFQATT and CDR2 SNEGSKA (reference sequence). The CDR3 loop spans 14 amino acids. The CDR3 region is CSAPGQFMNTEAFF. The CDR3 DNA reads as TGCAGTGCACCGGGACAATTCATGAACACTGAAGCTTTCTTT.

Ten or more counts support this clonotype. CDR3 sequence reads: CASSLNGIGYTF. CDR3 nucleotide sequence: TGTGCCAGCAGCTTAAACGGGATTGGCTACACCTTC. The chain uses TRBV11-2 and TRBJ1-2; D is unclear. This CDR3 region has 12 residues. Trimming took off 2 bases at V and 7 bases at J, with 8 bases between the two ends. Per germline, CDR1 SGHAT and CDR2 FQNNGV.

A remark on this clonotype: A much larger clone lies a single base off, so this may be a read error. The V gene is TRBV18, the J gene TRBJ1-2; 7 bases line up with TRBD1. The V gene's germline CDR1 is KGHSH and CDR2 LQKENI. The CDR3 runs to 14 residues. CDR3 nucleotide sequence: TGTGTCAGCTCACCAGGGGGAACTAACTATGGCTACACCTTC. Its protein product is CVSSPGGTNYGYTF.

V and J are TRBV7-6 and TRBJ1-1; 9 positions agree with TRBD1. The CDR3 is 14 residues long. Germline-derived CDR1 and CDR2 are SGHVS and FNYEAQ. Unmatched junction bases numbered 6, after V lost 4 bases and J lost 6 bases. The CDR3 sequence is CASSSGQGSAEAFF. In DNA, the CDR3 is TGTGCCAGCAGCTCAGGACAGGGGAGCGCTGAAGCTTTCTTT. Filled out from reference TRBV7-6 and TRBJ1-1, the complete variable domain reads GAGVSQSPRYKVTKRGQDVALRCDPISGHVSLYWYRQALGQGPEFLTYFNYEAQQDKSGLPNDRFSAERPEGSISTLTIQRTEQRDSAMYRCASSSGQGSAEAFFGQGTRLTVV.

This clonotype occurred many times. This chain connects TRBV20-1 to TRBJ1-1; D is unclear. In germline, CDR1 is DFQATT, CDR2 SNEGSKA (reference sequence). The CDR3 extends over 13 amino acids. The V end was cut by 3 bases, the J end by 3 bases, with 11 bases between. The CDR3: CSARKQTDTEAFF. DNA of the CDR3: TGCAGTGCTAGGAAGCAGACGGACACTGAAGCTTTCTTT.

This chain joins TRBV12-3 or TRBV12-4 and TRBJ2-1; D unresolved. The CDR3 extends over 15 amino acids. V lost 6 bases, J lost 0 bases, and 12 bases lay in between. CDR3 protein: CASSPSVSSYNEQFF. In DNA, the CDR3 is TGTGCCAGCAGCCCATCAGTGAGCTCCTACAATGAGCAGTTCTTC.